The clone carrying this T cell receptor beta chain was picked up a small number of times. This CDR3 is built from 15 residues. V lost 1 base, J lost 3 bases, and 3 bases stayed unmatched. Looked up from germline, CDR1 is LGHDT and CDR2 is YNNKEL (reference sequence). These data come from a study of identical twins. TCRdb re-called the 5' RACE reads with MiXCR, one entry per CDR3 protein. Of fewer than 350,000 distinct CDR3 sequences listed, roughly 8.6% are singletons. These data also featured in a second study, about yellow fever vaccine responses in identical twins.

Specimen: memory (CD45RO+) T cells sorted from blood. This TCR derives from a woman under 30 in good health. The rearrangement uses TRBV3-1 and TRBJ2-1, with 7 bases identical to TRBD2. As DNA, the CDR3 is TGTGCCAGCAGCCAAGCCAGCGGGATCTACAATGAGCAGTTCTTC. As protein: CASSQASGIYNEQFF.